The rows below give T cell receptor beta chains drawn from one sample of a study of response to subunit inactivated influenza vaccine. TCRdb processed the RT-PCR reads anew with MiXCR; each CDR3 protein has one entry. Altogether more than 550,000 distinct CDR3 sequences are present, roughly 10% being singletons, with the ten largest covering roughly 10%. Specimen: PBMCs from blood, collected on the day of vaccination. The receptors stem from a man aged 45-65 years who received an inactivated influenza vaccine. Each CDR3 is given with its conserved first and last residue. Fields, in order: clone size, J gene, D gene, V gene, CDR3 protein, CDR3 DNA. The D gene is left open where the match is weak. For some rows the clone size is stated as once, few or many, or as a class when expanded; others skip it.

- TRBJ2-1 TRBD2 TRBV4-2 CASSQEYSGTFYNEQFF TGTGCCAGCAGCCAAGAGTACAGCGGGACCTTCTACAATGAGCAGTTCTTC
many TRBJ2-2 TRBD1 TRBV12-3/TRBV12-4 CASSLGTGQTGELFF TGTGCCAGCAGTTTAGGGACAGGGCAAACCGGGGAGCTGTTTTTT
many TRBJ2-3 TRBD1 TRBV20-1 CSARWDRSDTQYF TGCAGTGCTAGATGGGACAGGTCAGATACGCAGTATTTT
few TRBJ1-1 - TRBV20-1 CSATGSTEAFF TGCAGTGCTACAGGGAGCACTGAAGCTTTCTTT
- TRBJ2-3 - TRBV20-1 CSASRPSRGQLGTDTQYF TGCAGTGCTAGCCGCCCTAGCCGGGGCCAACTTGGAACAGATACGCAGTATTTT
- TRBJ2-7 - TRBV20-1 CSAEGEFANEQYF TGCAGTGCCGAGGGGGAATTTGCGAACGAGCAGTACTTC
- TRBJ1-2 TRBD1 TRBV11-2 CASSPAPYRGRRENYGYTF TGTGCCAGCAGCCCTGCCCCCTACAGGGGGCGACGGGAGAACTATGGCTACACCTTC
- TRBJ2-1 - TRBV28 CASRRRFRGYEQFF TGTGCCAGCAGGCGACGGTTCAGGGGTTATGAGCAGTTCTTC
- TRBJ1-2 - TRBV29-1 CSSTLYYVGYTF TGCAGCTCAACACTCTACTATGTCGGCTACACCTTC
- TRBJ2-1 TRBD2 TRBV4-2 CASSHTSGSVDNEQFF TGTGCCAGCAGCCATACTAGCGGGAGCGTCGACAATGAGCAGTTCTTC
few TRBJ2-4 - TRBV5-6 CASSLTGFAKNIQYF TGTGCCAGCAGCTTGACAGGATTTGCCAAAAACATTCAGTACTTC
few TRBJ1-4 TRBD1 TRBV7-9 CASSQQAQGNEKLFF TGTGCCAGCAGCCAACAGGCACAGGGGAATGAAAAACTGTTTTTT
- TRBJ2-7 TRBD1 TRBV4-1 CASSSKGGTGVDYEQYF TGCGCCAGCAGTTCAAAAGGGGGGACAGGGGTGGATTACGAGCAGTACTTC
many TRBJ2-5 TRBD2 TRBV28 CASSFYASGRETQYF TGTGCCAGCAGTTTTTATGCTAGCGGGAGGGAGACCCAGTACTTC
few TRBJ2-7 - TRBV6-4 CASRPQWWVHEQYF TGTGCCAGCAGGCCACAGTGGTGGGTCCACGAGCAGTACTTC
many TRBJ2-3 - TRBV5-1 CASSSWTSTDTQYF TGCGCCAGCAGCTCCTGGACTAGCACAGATACGCAGTATTTT
- TRBJ2-2 TRBD2 TRBV27 CASKALAGGTGELFF TGTGCCAGCAAAGCACTAGCGGGAGGGACCGGGGAGCTGTTTTTT
many TRBJ2-5 TRBD1 TRBV5-1 CASSLGQGQETQYF TGCGCCAGCAGCTTGGGACAGGGCCAAGAGACCCAGTACTTC
few TRBJ2-5 TRBD1 TRBV20-1 CSAILARTGGYETQYF TGCAGTGCTATACTAGCCCGGACAGGGGGATATGAGACCCAGTACTTC
few TRBJ1-2 - TRBV5-1 CASSFAGTHVGEAIYGYTF TGCGCCAGCAGCTTCGCCGGGACCCATGTCGGGGAGGCCATCTATGGCTACACCTTC
- TRBJ2-1 TRBD2 TRBV20-1 CSARFGGRSYNEQFF TGCAGTGCTAGGTTTGGCGGGAGAAGCTACAATGAGCAGTTCTTC
- TRBJ2-7 TRBD2 TRBV7-2 CASSLDWSGIYEQYF TGTGCCAGCAGCTTAGACTGGAGCGGGATCTACGAGCAGTACTTC
few TRBJ2-5 - TRBV20-1 CSARDGRRETQYF TGCAGTGCTAGAGATGGTCGTAGGGAGACCCAGTACTTC
few TRBJ2-1 - TRBV7-8 CASSLVQGSYNEQFF TGTGCCAGCAGCTTAGTCCAGGGATCCTACAATGAGCAGTTCTTC
- TRBJ2-4 TRBD2 TRBV12-3/TRBV12-4 CASSLGLAEKNIQYF TGTGCCAGCAGCCTGGGACTAGCGGAGAAAAACATTCAGTACTTC
few TRBJ2-7 TRBD2 TRBV28 CASTWGLADTYEQYF TGTGCCAGCACCTGGGGACTAGCGGATACCTACGAGCAGTACTTC
- TRBJ2-6 TRBD1 TRBV7-9 CASSFGTGGSGANVLTF TGTGCCAGCAGCTTCGGGACAGGGGGATCTGGGGCCAACGTCCTGACTTTC
- TRBJ2-5 - TRBV4-3 CASSQGRWDYQETQYF TGCGCCAGCAGCCAAGGAAGGTGGGACTACCAAGAGACCCAGTACTTC
many TRBJ2-1 TRBD1 TRBV29-1 CSVRDRASVNEQFF TGCAGCGTAAGAGACAGGGCGTCCGTCAATGAGCAGTTCTTC
- TRBJ2-3 - TRBV4-3 CASSQEVTGFQDTQYF TGCGCCAGCAGCCAAGAAGTGACAGGATTCCAAGATACGCAGTATTTT
many TRBJ2-1 - TRBV6-5 CASSYPYSRRPHNEQFF TGTGCCAGCAGTTACCCATACAGCAGGAGACCCCACAATGAGCAGTTCTTC
- TRBJ2-1 - TRBV21-1 CASSKYRDRGSEQFF TGTGCCAGCAGCAAGTACCGGGACAGGGGAAGTGAGCAGTTCTTC
- TRBJ2-7 - TRBV20-1 CSASDQGSYEQYF TGCAGTGCATCGGATCAGGGCTCCTACGAGCAGTACTTC
- TRBJ1-3 - TRBV30 CAWSFSEGNTIYF TGTGCCTGGAGTTTCTCCGAGGGGAACACCATATATTTT
many TRBJ2-5 TRBD1 TRBV7-9 CASSLVGGVGETQYF TGTGCCAGCAGCTTAGTAGGGGGCGTGGGTGAGACCCAGTACTTC
few TRBJ2-1 - TRBV25-1 CASSEEGSYNEQFF TGTGCCAGCAGTGAGGAGGGTTCCTACAATGAGCAGTTCTTC
many TRBJ2-1 - TRBV24-1 CATSLGDNEQFF TGTGCCACCAGTCTGGGGGACAATGAGCAGTTCTTC
few TRBJ2-3 - TRBV14 CASSQGSTQYF TGTGCCAGCAGCCAAGGTTCAACGCAGTATTTT
many TRBJ2-3 TRBD2 TRBV5-1 CASSLTGGSTDTQYF TGCGCCAGCAGCTTGACGGGGGGGAGCACAGATACGCAGTATTTT
- TRBJ1-1 - TRBV19 CASSTPDQRGTEAFF TGTGCCAGTAGTACCCCGGACCAGAGAGGCACTGAAGCTTTCTTT
- TRBJ2-1 TRBD2 TRBV2 CAISMGTSGGEQFF TGTGCCATCTCGATGGGGACTAGCGGGGGAGAGCAGTTCTTC
- TRBJ2-1 - TRBV19 CASRSGASSRNYNEQFF TGTGCCAGTAGGTCGGGAGCAAGTAGTAGAAACTACAATGAGCAGTTCTTC
- TRBJ1-6 TRBD1 TRBV7-6 CASSSSEQGTPLHF TGTGCCAGCAGCTCGTCCGAACAGGGGACACCCCTCCACTTT
many TRBJ1-1 - TRBV2 CASRRVLTNTEAFF TGTGCCAGCAGGCGTGTCCTCACGAACACTGAAGCTTTCTTT
- TRBJ1-1 - TRBV20-1 CSARKGGGGTEAFF TGCAGTGCCCGAAAAGGGGGAGGGGGCACTGAAGCTTTCTTT
- TRBJ2-4 TRBD1 TRBV6-5 CASSYSGQGSDIQYF TGTGCCAGCAGTTACTCCGGACAGGGGAGTGACATTCAGTACTTC
many TRBJ1-1 - TRBV5-1 CASSLDGMNTEAFF TGCGCCAGCAGCTTGGACGGGATGAACACTGAAGCTTTCTTT
- TRBJ2-3 TRBD1 TRBV7-2 CASSRTWDRATDTQYF TGTGCCAGCAGCCGAACCTGGGACAGGGCAACAGATACGCAGTATTTT
- TRBJ1-3 - TRBV6-5 CASSYSATIRPGNTIYF TGTGCCAGCAGTTACTCAGCGACGATCCGACCTGGAAACACCATATATTTT
- TRBJ2-1 TRBD2 TRBV4-3 CASSQDRGDYNEQFF TGCGCCAGCAGCCAAGATCGGGGGGACTACAATGAGCAGTTCTTC
- TRBJ1-3 - TRBV4-1 CASSQGPGVSGNTIYF TGCGCCAGCAGCCAAGGACCCGGGGTTTCTGGAAACACCATATATTTT
- TRBJ1-4 TRBD1 TRBV12-3/TRBV12-4 CASRQGQGFEKLFF TGTGCCAGCAGACAGGGACAGGGCTTTGAAAAACTGTTTTTT
few TRBJ2-5 TRBD2 TRBV11-2 CASSPLAGGFETQYF TGTGCCAGCAGCCCACTAGCGGGGGGGTTCGAGACCCAGTACTTC